Included here is one T cell receptor (beta chain) sequence, with context. The data are from a study of preoperative IRX-2 immunotherapy in early breast cancer. Generated by immunoSEQ multiplex PCR, the TCRdb table keeps only in-frame clones and is missing some. The sample lists tens of thousands of clones; 90% to 95% were seen once. Described treatment: preoperative locoregional IRX-2 cytokine immunotherapy. Patients received preoperative, locoregional IRX-2 cytokine immunotherapy in a phase Ib study. The TCR comes from a human donor with breast cancer. Sample collection was performed from a patient treated with IRX-2 immunotherapy.

The CDR3 bases are TGCAGCGCCCACCTTGGTGGTAGCGGGAACGGTGAGACCCAGTACTTC. It yields the protein CSAHLGGSGNGETQYF. The chain recombines TRBV29-1 with TRBJ2-5, with TRBD2 matching over 8 bases. This CDR3 has 16 amino acids. After removal of 7 bases from V and 5 bases from J, the junction contained 18 bases not matched to a gene. Germline V gene lookup returns CDR1 SQVTM and CDR2 ANQGSEA.